At least ten counts were recorded for the clone carrying this T cell receptor (beta chain). The antigen remains unidentified. TCRdb recomputed calls from the 5' RACE reads with MiXCR, one row per CDR3 protein. The profile covers around 340,000 distinct CDR3 sequences, with approximately 10% appearing a single time and roughly 9% taken by the ten largest. The V end lost 0 bases, the J end lost 6 bases, and 10 bases lay between the germline ends. CDR3 length: 13 amino acids. Germline CDR1 reads SGHRS; CDR2 reads YFSETQ. The data are from a study of identical twins. General study findings and limits: Out-of-frame alpha sequences shared by twins were enriched for low generation probability. Beta out-of-frame sequences displayed a weaker excess of sharing between twins.

Sequences were obtained from naive T cells sorted from blood. V is TRBV5-1 and J is TRBJ2-7; D is possibly TRBD1 (6 bases). This clonotype was sampled from a woman aged 45-59 years in good health. The CDR3 spells CASSLDRVGEQYF. The DNA for the CDR3 is TGCGCCAGCAGCTTGGACAGGGTGGGCGAGCAGTACTTC.